The 14 T cell receptor beta chains below all came from one sample that was sequenced in a study of graft-versus-host responses after intestinal transplantation. Antigen specificity for these receptors is unknown. TCRdb keeps only in-frame clones here, not all; method: immunoSEQ multiplex PCR. The sample has about 88,000 clones; roughly 88% are singletons. The starting material was unstimulated CD4+ T cells sorted from spleen or lymph node cells, obtained before intestinal transplant. These receptors all stem from a human donor who received an intestinal transplant.

The chain combines TRBV2 with TRBJ2-3; D is undetermined. Germline-derived CDR1 and CDR2 are SNHLY and FYNNEI. The CDR3 totals 15 residues. Trimming removed 4 bases from V and 2 bases from J, with 13 bases in between. The CDR3 coding sequence is TGTGCCAGCAGTGGATCTAGGTGGGTCACAGATACGCAGTATTTT. Translated: CASSGSRWVTDTQYF. The complete variable domain, with remaining parts taken from reference TRBV2 and TRBJ2-3, reads EPEVTQTPSHQVTQMGQEVILRCVPISNHLYFYWYRQILGQKVEFLVSFYNNEISEKSEIFDDQFSVERPDGSNFTLKIRSTKLEDSAMYFCASSGSRWVTDTQYFGPGTRLTVL.

The chain joins TRBV5-5 to TRBJ1-1, with 8 bases identical to TRBD1. The CDR3 spans 15 residues. The V and J ends lost 0 bases and 4 bases, in that order; junction bases with no gene match: 5. Per germline, CDR1 SGHKS and CDR2 YYEKEE (reference sequence). The CDR3 DNA is TGTGCCAGCAGCTTGGTTCCAGGGGGCTTCACTGAAGCTTTCTTT. Its protein is CASSLVPGGFTEAFF.

This rearrangement joins TRBV5-4 to TRBJ2-5; D is unresolved. V dropped 3 bases and J dropped 5 bases, with 5 bases sitting between them. CDR1 is SGHNT, CDR2 YYREEE, per germline (reference sequence). This CDR3 is built from 11 residues. CDR3 loop: CASSSVETQYF. CDR3 coding DNA: TGTGCCAGCAGCTCCGTTGAGACCCAGTACTTC.

This clone was seen only once. This chain connects TRBV9 to TRBJ2-3; D ambiguous. Trimming left V 0 bases short and J 6 bases short, with 8 bases between. CDR1 and CDR2 from the germline V gene are SGDLS and YYNGEE. This CDR3 has 13 amino acids. The CDR3 DNA follows: TGTGCCAGCAGCGTAGTATCCGGGGATACGCAGTATTTT. Its protein product is CASSVVSGDTQYF. Supplemented by reference TRBV9 and TRBJ2-3, the full variable domain reads DSGVTQTPKHLITATGQRVTLRCSPRSGDLSVYWYQQSLDQGLQFLIQYYNGEERAKGNILERFSAQQFPDLHSELNLSSLELGDSALYFCASSVVSGDTQYFGPGTRLTVL.

The rearrangement uses TRBV2 and TRBJ2-5; 7 bases match TRBD1. The CDR3 sequence is 14 residues long. Trimming at V came to 9 bases and at J to 3 bases, leaving 10 bases not matched to a gene. Germline CDR1 reads SNHLY; CDR2 reads FYNNEI. As DNA, the CDR3 is TGTGCCAGTAAACAGGGGCCGCACAAAGAGACCCAGTACTTC. It specifies CASKQGPHKETQYF.

This chain joins TRBV4-1 and TRBJ1-6; possible D gene TRBD1, 5 bases. The ends were cut back, 2 bases at V and 10 bases at J, with 24 bases in the middle. The CDR3 has 18 residues. Germline V CDR1 and CDR2: MGHRA, YSYEKL. The CDR3 DNA reads as TGCGCCAGCAGCCAACTAGTAAAGGGGCCCCTCGGGCAGTCACCCCTCCACTTT. This gives the protein CASSQLVKGPLGQSPLHF.

The rearrangement joins TRBV2 to TRBJ1-6; 9 bases are a match to TRBD1. Germline lookup yields CDR1 SNHLY and CDR2 FYNNEI. V dropped 3 bases and J dropped 3; count of bases not matched to a gene: 3. The CDR3 extends over 16 amino acids. CDR3 in amino acids: CASSDMGQGYNSPLHF. CDR3 coding DNA: TGTGCCAGCAGTGATATGGGACAGGGCTATAATTCACCCCTCCACTTT.

The rearrangement joins TRBV4-2 to TRBJ2-5, with TRBD2 matching over 9 bases. Germline loops: CDR1 LGHNA, CDR2 YNFKEQ. The CDR3 runs 15 residues. V was clipped by 0 bases and J by 7 bases; unmatched bases: 6. The CDR3 bases are TGTGCCAGCAGCCAAGAAACCAGCGGGGGGTGGACCCAGTACTTC. This gives the protein CASSQETSGGWTQYF.

The genes are TRBV5-6 and TRBJ1-1; D possibly corresponds to TRBD1 (5 bases). Germline CDR1 SGHDT, CDR2 YYEEEE. This CDR3 has 14 residues. With 2 bases removed from V and 4 bases from J, the gap between germline ends came to 12 bases. CDR3 in amino acids: CASSFRGYRTEAFF. The CDR3 nucleotides read TGTGCCAGCAGCTTTCGGGGGTACCGCACTGAAGCTTTCTTT.

This clone was recorded a few times. The V gene is TRBV10-2, the J gene TRBJ1-2, with TRBD1 identical over 8 bases. Per germline, CDR1 WSHSY and CDR2 SAAADI. The CDR3 is 14 residues long. The V segment lost 7 bases and the J segment 3 bases; nucleotides outside the gene matches: 7. Here the CDR3 reads CASTRRGQDYGYTF. In nucleotides, the CDR3 is TGCGCCAGCACCCGTCGGGGACAGGACTATGGCTACACCTTC.

The J gene is TRBJ1-6, the V gene TRBV7-2; the D gene is possibly TRBD1 (5 bases). Germline V gene lookup returns CDR1 SGHTA and CDR2 FQGNSA. The CDR3 covers 15 residues. Trimming pared 4 bases from V and 9 bases from J, leaving 16 bases between. The CDR3 nucleotides read TGTGCCAGCAGCTCCCGACAGAGCGGGATTTCACCCCTCCACTTT. Amino acid sequence: CASSSRQSGISPLHF.

The genes are TRBV25-1 and TRBJ1-3; no definite D call. The CDR3 is made up of 15 amino acids. V lost 3 bases and J lost 0, with 9 bases in between. Looked up from germline, CDR1 is MGHDK and CDR2 is SYGVNS. The CDR3 is CASSEAGNSGNTIYF. Here the CDR3 DNA reads TGTGCCAGCAGTGAGGCAGGAAACTCTGGAAACACCATATATTTT.

The chain uses TRBV7-9 and TRBJ2-3; 9 bases line up with TRBD2. V dropped 5 bases and J dropped 5; count of bases not matched to a gene: 11. Germline CDR1 reads SEHNR; CDR2 reads FQNEAQ (reference sequence). CDR3 length: 16 residues. CDR3 DNA sequence: TGTGCCAGCAGCCCCACTCGCGGGGGGGCCGGAGATACGCAGTATTTT. Its translation: CASSPTRGGAGDTQYF.

This chain joins TRBV15 and TRBJ2-5; 9 nucleotides agree with TRBD2. The germline CDR1 and CDR2 sequences are LNHNV and YYDKDF (reference sequence). This CDR3 is 16 amino acids long. V was pared by 1 base and J by 1 base, with 4 bases of the junction left unmatched. The CDR3 coding sequence is TGTGCCACCAGCAGAGTTGGGACTAGCCGCCAAGAGACCCAGTACTTC. Encoded protein: CATSRVGTSRQETQYF.